This TCR beta chain emerged from a study of Graves' ophthalmopathy and Graves' hyperthyroidism. On the study more broadly: Hyperthyroidism is called stable when no ophthalmopathy develops within 18 months of follow-up. The study, taken as a whole, reports: Ophthalmopathy progression predictions by the model showed roughly 77% specificity and about 70% sensitivity. Detected in blood as well were most expanded thyroid clonotypes with frequency above 0.001.

RNA transcripts provided the template for amplifying TCR beta CDR3 regions. RT-PCR was first run with HTBI primers, then multiplex PCR in a second round. One entry per CDR3 protein results from TCRdb running MiXCR on the multiplex PCR reads. Among around 1,200,000 distinct CDR3 sequences listed, 35% to 40% were seen once. This clonotype showed up just a few times. Its antigen is currently unknown. CDR3 length equals 14 residues. Trimming stripped 5 bases from V and 2 bases from J, with 13 bases between. Germline V CDR1 and CDR2: SGHVS, FQNEAQ. Source material: peripheral blood or thyroid tissue (not recorded which). The rearrangement links TRBV7-8 to TRBJ2-7, with a tentative D call TRBD1 (5 bases). This TCR derives from an adult man with Graves' hyperthyroidism. This CDR3 reads CASSPRTRAYEQYF. In DNA form, the CDR3 reads TGTGCCAGCAGCCCACGGACAAGAGCCTACGAGCAGTACTTC.